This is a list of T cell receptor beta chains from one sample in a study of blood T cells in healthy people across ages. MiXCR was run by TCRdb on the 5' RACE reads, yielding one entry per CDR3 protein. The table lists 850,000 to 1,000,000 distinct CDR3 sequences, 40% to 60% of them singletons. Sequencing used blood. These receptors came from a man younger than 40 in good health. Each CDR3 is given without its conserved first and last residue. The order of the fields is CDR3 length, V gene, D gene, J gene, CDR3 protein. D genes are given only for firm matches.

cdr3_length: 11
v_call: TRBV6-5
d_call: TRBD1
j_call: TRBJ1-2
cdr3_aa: ASSRRTGEGYT

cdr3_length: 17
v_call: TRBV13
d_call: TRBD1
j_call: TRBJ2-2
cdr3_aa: ASSQRVGQEPSNTGELF

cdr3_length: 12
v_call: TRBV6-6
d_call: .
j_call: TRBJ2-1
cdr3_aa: ASSSRIDSNEQF

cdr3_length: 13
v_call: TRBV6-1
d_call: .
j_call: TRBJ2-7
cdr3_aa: ASSESQRSSYEQY

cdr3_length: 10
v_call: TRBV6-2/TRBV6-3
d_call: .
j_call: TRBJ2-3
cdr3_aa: ASSYGIDTQY

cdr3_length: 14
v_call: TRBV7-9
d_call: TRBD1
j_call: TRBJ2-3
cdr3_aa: ASSLPSLQGADTQY

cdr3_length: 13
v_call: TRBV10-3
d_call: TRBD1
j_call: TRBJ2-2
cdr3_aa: AISWTGGPTGELF

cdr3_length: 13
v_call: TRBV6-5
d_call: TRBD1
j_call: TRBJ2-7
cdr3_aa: ASSNGQGLSYEQY

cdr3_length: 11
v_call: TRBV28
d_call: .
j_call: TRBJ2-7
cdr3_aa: ASTMGTDYEQY

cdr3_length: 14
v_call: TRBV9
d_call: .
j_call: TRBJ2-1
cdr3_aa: ASSVDGGTSYNEQF

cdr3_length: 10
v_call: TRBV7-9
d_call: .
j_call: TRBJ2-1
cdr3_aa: ASRQIGGEQF

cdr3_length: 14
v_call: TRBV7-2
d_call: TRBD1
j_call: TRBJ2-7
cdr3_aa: ASSLDSGQKRYEQY

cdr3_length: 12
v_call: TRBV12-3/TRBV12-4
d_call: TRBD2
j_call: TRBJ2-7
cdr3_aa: ASTELAGRYEQY

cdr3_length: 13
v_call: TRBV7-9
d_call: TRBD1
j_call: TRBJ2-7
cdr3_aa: ASSVGQGVSYEQY

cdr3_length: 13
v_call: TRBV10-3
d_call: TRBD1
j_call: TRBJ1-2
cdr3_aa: AISGDTGESYGYT

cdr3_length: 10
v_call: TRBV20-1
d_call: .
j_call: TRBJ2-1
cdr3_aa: SAWTDYNEQF

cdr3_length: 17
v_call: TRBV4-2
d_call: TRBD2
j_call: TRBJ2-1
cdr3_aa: ASSQEGAGGDLSYNEQF

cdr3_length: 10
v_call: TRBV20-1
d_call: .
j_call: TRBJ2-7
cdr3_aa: SALTGLYEQY

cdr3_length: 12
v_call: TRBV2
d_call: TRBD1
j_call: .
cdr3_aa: ASSENTGGGEQY

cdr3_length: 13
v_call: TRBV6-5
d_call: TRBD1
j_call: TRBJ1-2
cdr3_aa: ASSYSQGAGNGYT

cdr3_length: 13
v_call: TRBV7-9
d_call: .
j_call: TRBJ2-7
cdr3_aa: ASSLAGAATDEQY

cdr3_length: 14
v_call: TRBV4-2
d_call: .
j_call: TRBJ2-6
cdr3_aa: ASSQGLGLGANVLT

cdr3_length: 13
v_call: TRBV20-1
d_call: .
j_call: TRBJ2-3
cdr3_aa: SASTARMRTDTQY

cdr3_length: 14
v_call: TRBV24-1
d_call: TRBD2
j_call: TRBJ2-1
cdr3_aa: ATSAPLAGVGYEQF

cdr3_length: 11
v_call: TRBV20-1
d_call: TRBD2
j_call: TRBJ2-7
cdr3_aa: SAPGLAVHEQY

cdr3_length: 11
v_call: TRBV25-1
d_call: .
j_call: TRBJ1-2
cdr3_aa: ASSGDTARGYT

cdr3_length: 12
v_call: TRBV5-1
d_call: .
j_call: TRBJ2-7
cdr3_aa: ASSSLEGSYEQY

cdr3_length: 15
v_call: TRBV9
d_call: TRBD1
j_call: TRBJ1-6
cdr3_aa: ASSERAGGVGNSPLH

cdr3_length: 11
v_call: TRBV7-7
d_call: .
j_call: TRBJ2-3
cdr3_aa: ASSIRQTDTQY

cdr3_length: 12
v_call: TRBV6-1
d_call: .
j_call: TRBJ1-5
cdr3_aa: ASSRDFLNQPQH

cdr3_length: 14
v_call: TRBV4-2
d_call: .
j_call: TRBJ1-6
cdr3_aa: ASSQDSRGADSPLH

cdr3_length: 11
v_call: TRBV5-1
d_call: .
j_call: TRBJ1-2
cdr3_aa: ASSLSDSYGYT

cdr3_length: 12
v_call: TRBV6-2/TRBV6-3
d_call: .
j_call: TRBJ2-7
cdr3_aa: ASSSPVVSYEQY

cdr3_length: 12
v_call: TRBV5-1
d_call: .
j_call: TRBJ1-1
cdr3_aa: ASSLRGEGTEAF

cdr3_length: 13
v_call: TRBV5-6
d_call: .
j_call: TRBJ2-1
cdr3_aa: ASSFADREANEQF

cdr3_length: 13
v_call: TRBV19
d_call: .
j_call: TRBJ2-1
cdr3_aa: ASSITGGYENEQF

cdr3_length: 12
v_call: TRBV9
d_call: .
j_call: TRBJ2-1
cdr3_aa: ASSVVPTLGEQF

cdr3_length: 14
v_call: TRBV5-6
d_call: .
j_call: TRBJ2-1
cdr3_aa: ASSPLGTGDYNEQF

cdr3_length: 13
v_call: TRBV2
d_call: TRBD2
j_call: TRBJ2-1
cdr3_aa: ASGSPGLADNEQF

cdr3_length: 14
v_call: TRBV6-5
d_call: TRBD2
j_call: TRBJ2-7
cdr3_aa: ASSYWASGGPYEQY

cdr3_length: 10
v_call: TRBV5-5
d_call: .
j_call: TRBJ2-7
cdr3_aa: ASSFPRNEQY

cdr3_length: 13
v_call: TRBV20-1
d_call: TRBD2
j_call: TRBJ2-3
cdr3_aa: SAISASGATDTQY

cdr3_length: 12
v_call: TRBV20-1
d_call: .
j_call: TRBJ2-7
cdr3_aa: SALRDKSSYEQY

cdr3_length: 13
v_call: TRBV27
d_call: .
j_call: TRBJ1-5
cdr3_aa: ASSLSDITHQPQH

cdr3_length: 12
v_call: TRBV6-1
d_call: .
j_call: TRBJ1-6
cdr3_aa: ASSDYRERSPLH

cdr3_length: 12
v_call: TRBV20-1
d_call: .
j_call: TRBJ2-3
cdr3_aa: SAIKDWNTDTQY

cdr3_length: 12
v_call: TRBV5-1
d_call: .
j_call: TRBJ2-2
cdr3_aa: ASRRSVAAGELF

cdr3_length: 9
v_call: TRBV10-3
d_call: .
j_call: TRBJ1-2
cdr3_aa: ASQAGDGYT